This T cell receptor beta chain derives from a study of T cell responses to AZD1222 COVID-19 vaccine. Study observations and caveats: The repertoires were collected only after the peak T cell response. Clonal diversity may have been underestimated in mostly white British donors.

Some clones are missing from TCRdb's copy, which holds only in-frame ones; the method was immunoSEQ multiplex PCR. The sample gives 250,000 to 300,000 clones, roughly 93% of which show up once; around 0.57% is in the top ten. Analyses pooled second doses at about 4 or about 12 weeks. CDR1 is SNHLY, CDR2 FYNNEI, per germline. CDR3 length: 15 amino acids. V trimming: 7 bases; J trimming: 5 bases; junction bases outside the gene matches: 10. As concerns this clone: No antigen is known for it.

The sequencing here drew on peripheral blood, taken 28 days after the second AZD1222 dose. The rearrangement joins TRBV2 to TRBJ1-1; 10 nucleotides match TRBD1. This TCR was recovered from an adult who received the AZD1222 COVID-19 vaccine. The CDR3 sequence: CASNRDRGYGTEAFF. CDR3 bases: TGTGCCAGCAACCGGGACAGGGGCTATGGTACTGAAGCTTTCTTT.